The entry below gives a single T cell receptor beta chain sequence along with its context. The antigen is not known. This record belongs to a study of shared clonotypes between healthy human individuals. Study-wide points: Four donors shared about 4.5% of their naive CD4 clonotypes. On the whole, naive subsets had larger estimated richness than memory subsets had.

Deep level was the assay's run setting. The protocol was immunoSEQ multiplex PCR, while the TCRdb copy is restricted to in-frame clones and leaves out a portion. The data contain roughly 2 million clones, over 85% of them seen just once; the ten biggest clones take up 0.13%. The V gene end was trimmed by 4 bases and the J gene end by 2 bases; junction bases not matched to a gene: 2. Per the germline V gene, CDR1 is SGHTA and CDR2 is FQGNSA. This CDR3 region has 13 residues. Sequencing used naive CD4+ T cells sorted from blood. Subset meaning: CD45RA+ positively selected. The clonotype comes from a man aged 18 to 35 in good health. The V and J genes are TRBV7-2 and TRBJ2-7, with TRBD1 identical over 7 bases. The CDR3 is CASSWGQPYEQYF. The CDR3 DNA sequence: TGTGCCAGCAGCTGGGGACAGCCCTACGAGCAGTACTTC. Combining the CDR3 with reference TRBV7-2 and TRBJ2-7 gives the whole variable domain GAGVSQSPSNKVTEKGKDVELRCDPISGHTALYWYRQSLGQGLEFLIYFQGNSAPDKSGLPSDRFSAERTGGSVSTLTIQRTQQEDSAVYLCASSWGQPYEQYFGPGTRLTVT.